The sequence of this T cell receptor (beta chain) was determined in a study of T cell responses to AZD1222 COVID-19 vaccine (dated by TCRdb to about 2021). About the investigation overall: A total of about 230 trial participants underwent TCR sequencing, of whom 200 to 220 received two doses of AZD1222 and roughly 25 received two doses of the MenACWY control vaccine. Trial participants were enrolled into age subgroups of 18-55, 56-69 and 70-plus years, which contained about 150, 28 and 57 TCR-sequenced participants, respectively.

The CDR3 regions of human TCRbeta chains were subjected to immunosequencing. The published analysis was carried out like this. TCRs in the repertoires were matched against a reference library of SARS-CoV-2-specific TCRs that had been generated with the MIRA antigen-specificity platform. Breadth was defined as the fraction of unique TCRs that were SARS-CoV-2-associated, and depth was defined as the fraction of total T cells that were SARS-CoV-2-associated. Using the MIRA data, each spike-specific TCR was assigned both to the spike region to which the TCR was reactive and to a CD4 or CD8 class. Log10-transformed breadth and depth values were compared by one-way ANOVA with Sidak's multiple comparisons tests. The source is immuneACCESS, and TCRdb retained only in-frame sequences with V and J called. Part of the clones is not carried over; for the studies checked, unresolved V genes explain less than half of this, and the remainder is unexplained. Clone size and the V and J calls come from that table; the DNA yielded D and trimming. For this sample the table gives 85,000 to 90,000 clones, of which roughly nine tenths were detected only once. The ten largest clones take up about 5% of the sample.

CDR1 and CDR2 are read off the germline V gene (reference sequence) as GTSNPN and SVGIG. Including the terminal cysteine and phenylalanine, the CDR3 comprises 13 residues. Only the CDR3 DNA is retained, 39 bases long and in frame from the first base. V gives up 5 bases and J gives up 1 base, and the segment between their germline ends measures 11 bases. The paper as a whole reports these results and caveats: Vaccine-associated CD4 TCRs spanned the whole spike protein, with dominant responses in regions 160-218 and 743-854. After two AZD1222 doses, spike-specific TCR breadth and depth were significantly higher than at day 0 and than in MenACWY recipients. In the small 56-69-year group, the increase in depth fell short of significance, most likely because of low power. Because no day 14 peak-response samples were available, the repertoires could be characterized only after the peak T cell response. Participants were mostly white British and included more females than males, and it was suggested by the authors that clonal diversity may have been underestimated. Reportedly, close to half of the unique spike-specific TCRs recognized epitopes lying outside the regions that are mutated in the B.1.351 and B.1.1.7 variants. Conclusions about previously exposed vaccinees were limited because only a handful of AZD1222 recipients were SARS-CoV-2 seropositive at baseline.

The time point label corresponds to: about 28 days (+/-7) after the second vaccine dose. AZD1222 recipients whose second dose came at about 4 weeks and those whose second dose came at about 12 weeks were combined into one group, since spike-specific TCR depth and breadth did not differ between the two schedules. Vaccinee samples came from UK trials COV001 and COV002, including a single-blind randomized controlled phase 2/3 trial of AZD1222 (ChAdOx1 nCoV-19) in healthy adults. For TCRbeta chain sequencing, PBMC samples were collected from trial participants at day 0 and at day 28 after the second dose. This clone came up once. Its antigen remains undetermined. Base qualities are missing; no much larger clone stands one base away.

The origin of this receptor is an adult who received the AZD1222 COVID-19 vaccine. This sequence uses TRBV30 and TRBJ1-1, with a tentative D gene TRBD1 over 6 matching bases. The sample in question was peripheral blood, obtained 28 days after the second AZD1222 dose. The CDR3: CAWSKQGNTEAFF. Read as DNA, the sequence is TGTGCCTGGTCGAAACAGGGGAACACTGAAGCTTTCTTT.